Presented here are 21 T cell receptor beta chains from one specimen sequenced in a study of Ad26.COV2.S vaccination and SARS-CoV-2 variants. Libraries were prepared by immunoSEQ multiplex PCR; TCRdb keeps only in-frame clonotypes and omits some of them. Of tens of thousands of clones in the sample, 65% to 90% are singletons; the top ten hold roughly 45%. The source was peripheral blood, collected after recovery from COVID-19. The receptors originated from a human donor who had recovered from COVID-19.

This chain connects TRBV10-2 to TRBJ1-4; D remains unclear. The CDR3 has 15 residues. V gave up 2 bases and J gave up 3 bases, with 10 bases separating them. Germline values: CDR1 WSHSY, CDR2 SAAADI. The CDR3 coding sequence is TGCGCCAGCAGTGAGGCGGGGTATGCTAATGAAAAACTGTTTTTT. This gives the protein CASSEAGYANEKLFF.

The chain carries TRBV5-1 and TRBJ1-6, with 9 bases identical to TRBD1. CDR1 SGHRS and CDR2 YFSETQ come from the germline V gene. J lost 8 bases, V lost 5 bases, and 8 bases had no gene match. The CDR3 runs to 15 residues. The CDR3 sequence: CASSSTDRGYSPLHF. The DNA for the CDR3 is TGCGCCAGCAGTTCTACCGACAGGGGGTATTCACCCCTCCACTTT.

V gene TRBV3-1 (or the pseudogene TRBV3-2) combines with J gene TRBJ2-1; weak D call: TRBD2 (5 bases). V gave up 8 bases and J gave up 2 bases, with 13 bases separating them. The germline CDR1 and CDR2 sequences are LGHDT and YNNKEL (reference sequence). This CDR3 has 14 residues. The CDR3 coding sequence is TGTGCCAGCGATGGCGGGTCTGCCTACAATGAGCAGTTCTTC. Protein product: CASDGGSAYNEQFF.

This clone was recorded once. The chain employs TRBV25-1 and TRBJ2-3, with D possibly matching TRBD2 (6 bases). V was pared by 0 bases and J by 0 bases, with 10 bases between. Germline lookup yields CDR1 MGHDK and CDR2 SYGVNS. The CDR3 has 16 residues. The CDR3 protein is CASSEYYGTSTDTQYF. CDR3 bases: TGTGCCAGCAGTGAATATTACGGGACTAGCACAGATACGCAGTATTTT.

V is TRBV2 and J is TRBJ1-1; D is ambiguous. CDR3 length: 11 amino acids. The V end lost 7 bases, the J end lost 1 base, and 4 bases lay between the germline ends. The germline V gene encodes CDR1 SNHLY and CDR2 FYNNEI. CDR3 in amino acids: CASKGNTEAFF. CDR3 in DNA: TGTGCCAGCAAGGGGAACACTGAAGCTTTCTTT.

The chain combines TRBV5-5 with TRBJ1-5; D uncertain. The CDR3 is 15 residues long. The germline gives CDR1 SGHKS, CDR2 YYEKEE (reference sequence). Between the trimmed V and J ends, which lost 4 bases and 0 bases, there was a span of 11 bases. The CDR3 here is CASSQAGYSNQPQHF. CDR3 nucleotide sequence: TGTGCCAGCAGCCAGGCAGGTTATAGCAATCAGCCCCAGCATTTT.

The V call is TRBV30, the J call TRBJ2-3; 8 nucleotides align to TRBD1. J was trimmed by 1 base and V by 1 base; bases with no gene match: 7. Germline assignment: CDR1 GTSNPN and CDR2 SVGIG (reference sequence). This CDR3 contains 16 residues. CDR3 coding DNA: TGTGCCTGGAGTGGGACAGGGCCTGAGGGCACAGATACGCAGTATTTT. This encodes CAWSGTGPEGTDTQYF.

This clone showed up just a few times. CDR3 in amino acids: CSVGGDRDEQYF. The CDR3 DNA is TGCAGCGTTGGGGGGGACAGGGACGAGCAGTACTTC. The V and J genes are TRBV29-1 and TRBJ2-7; 9 bases align to TRBD1. Germline CDR1 reads SQVTM; CDR2 reads ANQGSEA. The length of the CDR3 is 12 residues. With 4 bases clipped from V and 5 bases from J, the junction kept 3 bases outside the gene matches.

The chain links TRBV5-5 to TRBJ2-3, with D possibly matching TRBD2 (5 bases). CDR3 size: 16 residues. Looked up from germline, CDR1 is SGHKS and CDR2 is YYEKEE (reference sequence). The V end lost 1 base, the J end lost 4 bases, and 16 bases lay between the germline ends. CDR3 sequence (DNA): TGTGCCAGCAGCTTGAGGCACCTAAACGGGGCAGATACGCAGTATTTT. Protein: CASSLRHLNGADTQYF.

The chain employs TRBV7-3 and TRBJ2-3; 8 bases are a match to TRBD2. V was clipped by 5 bases and J by 3 bases; unmatched bases: 7. Germline CDR1 reads SGHTA; CDR2 reads FQGTGA. The CDR3 totals 15 residues. The CDR3 DNA follows: TGTGCCAGCAGCCCCGGGGGGGTTAGTACAGATACGCAGTATTTT. Residues: CASSPGGVSTDTQYF.

V and J are TRBV30 and TRBJ1-5; possibly TRBD1 for D (5 bases). The CDR3 contains 14 residues. The V gene lost 0 bases and the J gene lost 2 bases, with 8 bases spanning the gap. Germline V gene data show CDR1 as GTSNPN and CDR2 as SVGIG (reference sequence). CDR3 nucleotide sequence: TGTGCCTGGAGTGTACAACAGGGCAATCAGCCCCAGCATTTT. This sequence encodes CAWSVQQGNQPQHF. Based on the CDR3 plus reference TRBV30 and TRBJ1-5, the full variable domain is SQTIHQWPATLVQPVGSPLSLECTVEGTSNPNLYWYRQAAGRGLQLLFYSVGIGQISSEVPQNLSASRPQDRQFILSSKKLLLSDSGFYLCAWSVQQGNQPQHFGDGTRLSIL.

This clone was recorded a few times. J is TRBJ1-4 and V is TRBV30; D unresolved. Trimming took off 0 bases at V and 8 bases at J, with 19 bases between the two ends. Germline values: CDR1 GTSNPN, CDR2 SVGIG (reference sequence). This CDR3 spans 16 amino acids. In DNA, the CDR3 is TGTGCCTGGAGTGTTAGCAGGTGGAAGGCAGAAGAAAAACTGTTTTTT. It specifies CAWSVSRWKAEEKLFF.

The chain combines TRBV12-3 or TRBV12-4 with TRBJ1-2, with no clear D. The CDR3 has 13 residues. V was shortened by 3 bases and J by 6 bases, with 11 bases between the two germline ends. CDR3 in DNA: TGTGCCAGCAGTTTTTCGGACCAGGATGGCTACACCTTC. Translation gives CASSFSDQDGYTF.

V usage is TRBV11-3 and J usage is TRBJ2-3; 8 positions match TRBD1. V was clipped by 2 bases and J by 1 base; unmatched bases: 5. The CDR3 sequence is 16 residues long. Germline loops: CDR1 SGHNT, CDR2 YENEEA. CDR3 bases: TGTGCCAGCAGCTTAACGGGGACAGGAGGCACAGATACGCAGTATTTT. It codes for CASSLTGTGGTDTQYF. The variable domain in full, with the rest retrieved from reference TRBV11-3 and TRBJ2-3, is EAGVVQSPRYKIIEKKQPVAFWCNPISGHNTLYWYLQNLGQGPELLIRYENEEAVDDSQLPKDRFSAERLKGVDSTLKIQPAELGDSAVYLCASSLTGTGGTDTQYFGPGTRLTVL.

The CDR3 DNA sequence: TGTGCCAGCAGCCAAGATCCAGTGGGGCGGGCTTTCTTT. Residues: CASSQDPVGRAFF. The chain combines TRBV14 with TRBJ1-1; TRBD1 might be the D (5 bases). This CDR3 region has 13 residues. Germline V gene data show CDR1 as SGHDN and CDR2 as FVKESK. V dropped 0 bases and J dropped 11 bases, with 13 bases sitting between them.

The gene calls are TRBV5-1 and TRBJ2-3, with TRBD1 matching over 7 bases. Germline V gene lookup returns CDR1 SGHRS and CDR2 YFSETQ. CDR3 length: 15 amino acids. J gave up 4 bases and V 0 bases, and 5 bases lay outside the gene matches. CDR3 protein: CASSLAAGGSDTQYF. The CDR3 bases are TGCGCCAGCAGCTTGGCGGCAGGGGGATCAGATACGCAGTATTTT.

This clone has just a few counts. The chain links TRBV30 to TRBJ2-2; tentative D call: TRBD2 (6 bases). The CDR3 is 14 amino acids. Germline-derived CDR1 and CDR2 are GTSNPN and SVGIG (reference sequence). V lost 4 bases and J 4 bases, leaving 13 bases between the germline ends. This CDR3 reads CAWIGGTGTGELFF. CDR3 nucleotides: TGTGCCTGGATCGGAGGGACGGGCACCGGGGAGCTGTTTTTT.

This clone was detected only once. The gene calls are TRBV18 and TRBJ1-1; TRBD1 is a possible D gene (5 bases). Per the germline V gene, CDR1 is KGHSH and CDR2 is LQKENI. The CDR3 has 17 residues. Trimming cost V 2 bases and J 1 base, with 17 bases left between them. The CDR3 DNA follows: TGTGCCAGCTCACCAAATTCAGGGTACCTAGGGAACACTGAAGCTTTCTTT. This gives the protein CASSPNSGYLGNTEAFF.

This clone appeared once. The V call is TRBV20-1, the J call TRBJ1-2; 7 bases are a match to TRBD1. CDR1 is DFQATT and CDR2 is SNEGSKA in the germline V gene (reference sequence). The CDR3 covers 14 residues. Trimming took 3 bases from V and 8 from J; bases not matched to a gene: 12. CDR3 DNA sequence: TGCAGTGCTAGTGGGACAGCCGATTGGAGGGGCTACACCTTC. Encoded protein: CSASGTADWRGYTF.

This clone showed up just a few times. The gene calls are TRBV2 and TRBJ1-1, with D unresolved. This CDR3 is built from 14 residues. V was shortened by 4 bases and J by 1 base, with 10 bases between the two germline ends. CDR1 and CDR2 (germline): SNHLY, FYNNEI. CDR3 nucleotide sequence: TGTGCCAGCAGTGTGGGCAGTTCGAACACTGAAGCTTTCTTT. Residues: CASSVGSSNTEAFF.

The chain links TRBV27 to TRBJ1-5; D possibly corresponds to TRBD1 (6 bases). Germline CDR1 MNHEY, CDR2 SMNVEV (reference sequence). The CDR3 has 14 residues. V was trimmed by 5 bases and J by 3 bases, leaving 11 bases between them. The DNA of the CDR3 is TGTGCCAGCAGTGCGGGGGCGGACAATCAGCCCCAGCATTTT. Protein sequence: CASSAGADNQPQHF.